The T cell receptor beta chain under discussion was sequenced for a study of early T cells in non-severe SARS-CoV-2 infection. V shed 3 bases and J shed 2 bases, with 10 bases lying between them. The CDR3 consists of 13 residues. CDR1 is DFQATT and CDR2 is SNEGSKA in the germline V gene (reference sequence). The sample holds many counts of this clonotype. Each single cDNA molecule received a unique molecular identifier. From the 5' RACE reads, TCRdb called clonotypes with MiXCR, one entry per CDR3 protein. The table has about 57,000 distinct CDR3 sequences, more than 8.5% seen once; the top ten hold about 9.4%.

The TCR comes from an adult who was a healthcare worker with PCR-confirmed SARS-CoV-2 infection or an uninfected control (not recorded which). The rearrangement uses TRBV20-1 and TRBJ1-2; D ambiguous. The sequencing sample was made of whole blood. The CDR3: CSASHGSNYGYTF. The CDR3 nucleotides read TGCAGTGCTAGCCACGGGTCCAACTATGGCTACACCTTC.